This is a list of T cell receptor beta chains from one sample in a study of healthy donors' naive CD4 and CD8 T cells. TCRdb reprocessed the reads with MiXCR, giving one entry per CDR3 protein. This repertoire shows about 180,000 distinct CDR3 sequences, around three quarters found once; its top ten account for roughly 2.4%. The sample was naive CD4+ and CD8+ T cells sorted from blood, pooled from several donors. The source of these receptors is a pool of human donors in good health; the sample pools cells from several healthy donors. CDR3s include the opening cysteine and the closing phenylalanine or tryptophan. D genes are given only for firm matches. A clone size is listed for some rows: how often the clone was seen (once, few, many), or a class if it is expanded.

TRBV19,TRBJ2-1,TRBD2,few,TGTGCCAGTAGTAGTAGCGGGAGAGGACACAATGAGCAGTTCTTC,CASSSSGRGHNEQFF
TRBV6-5,TRBJ2-1,TRBD2,-,TGTGCCAGCAAAGCCCCACTAGCGGGATTTAATGAGCAGTTCTTC,CASKAPLAGFNEQFF
TRBV6-5,TRBJ1-2,-,-,TGTGCCAGCAGTCCCGGAAGCGGGGGATATGGCTACACCTTC,CASSPGSGGYGYTF
TRBV30,TRBJ2-7,TRBD2,-,TGTGCCTGGAGCCTGGGACTAGCGCGACACGAGCAGTACTTC,CAWSLGLARHEQYF
TRBV6-1,TRBJ1-1,-,-,TGTGCCAGCACTGGGTTTGTGAACACTGAAGCTTTCTTT,CASTGFVNTEAFF
TRBV5-6,TRBJ2-3,-,once,TGTGCCAGCAGCCCACCTACAGGGCCAGATACGCAGTATTTT,CASSPPTGPDTQYF
TRBV5-6,TRBJ1-1,-,-,TGTGCCAGCAGCTTGCAGGGATGGAGGGAGGACACTGAAGCTTTCTTT,CASSLQGWREDTEAFF
TRBV5-1,TRBJ2-3,TRBD2,-,TGCGCCAGCAGCCCGGCCGGGACTAGCTCCACAGATACGCAGTATTTT,CASSPAGTSSTDTQYF
TRBV28,TRBJ1-1,TRBD1,-,TGTGCCAGCAGGGGGGACAGACGGAACACTGAAGCTTTCTTT,CASRGDRRNTEAFF
TRBV20-1,TRBJ1-5,-,-,TGCAGTGCTATTAACCGGATCGAGGGAGGCACTCAGCCCCAGCATTTT,CSAINRIEGGTQPQHF
TRBV27,TRBJ2-7,-,once,TGTGCCAGCAGTTTAGCCCTAGTCTACGAGCAGTACTTC,CASSLALVYEQYF
TRBV29-1,TRBJ1-1,-,-,TGCAGCGTTTCAGGTGTACCTGAAGCTTTCTTT,CSVSGVPEAFF
TRBV28,TRBJ2-3,TRBD1,-,TGTGCCAGTAAAGGGACAGGGGACACGCAGTATTTT,CASKGTGDTQYF
TRBV19,TRBJ2-3,-,few,TGTGCCAGTAGTATAGGGCTAGCGCTAGATACGCAGTATTTT,CASSIGLALDTQYF
TRBV29-1,TRBJ1-2,-,-,TGCAGCGTTGACACAGGCACTTACACCTTC,CSVDTGTYTF
TRBV5-4,TRBJ2-1,TRBD2,-,TGTGCCAGCAGCAGAACTAGCGGGACCTACAATGAGCAGTTCTTC,CASSRTSGTYNEQFF
TRBV29-1,TRBJ2-7,-,-,TGCAGCGTTGAAGAGTTCGCGGGGTACGAGCAGTACTTC,CSVEEFAGYEQYF
TRBV28,TRBJ1-5,-,-,TGTGCCAGCTCCCTAATAGGCGGCAATCAGCCCCAGCATTTT,CASSLIGGNQPQHF
TRBV5-1,TRBJ1-3,TRBD1,-,TGCGCCAGCAGCTTGGGACCGGACAGGCCCTCTGGAAACACCATATATTTT,CASSLGPDRPSGNTIYF